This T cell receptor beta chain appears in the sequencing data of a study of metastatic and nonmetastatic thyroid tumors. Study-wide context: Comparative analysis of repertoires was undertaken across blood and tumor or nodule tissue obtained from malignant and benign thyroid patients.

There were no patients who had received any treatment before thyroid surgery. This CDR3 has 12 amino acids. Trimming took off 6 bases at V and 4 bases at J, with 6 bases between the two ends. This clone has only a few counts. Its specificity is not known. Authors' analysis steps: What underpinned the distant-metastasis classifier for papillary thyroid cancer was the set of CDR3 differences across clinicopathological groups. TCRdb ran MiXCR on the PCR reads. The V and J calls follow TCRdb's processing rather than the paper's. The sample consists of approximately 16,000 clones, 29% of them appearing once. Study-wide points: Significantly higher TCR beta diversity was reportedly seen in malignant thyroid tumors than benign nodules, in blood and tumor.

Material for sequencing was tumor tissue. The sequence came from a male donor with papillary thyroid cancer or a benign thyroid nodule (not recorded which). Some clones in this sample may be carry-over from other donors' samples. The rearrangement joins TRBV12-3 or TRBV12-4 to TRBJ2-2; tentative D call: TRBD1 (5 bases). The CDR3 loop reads CASSQGTGELFF. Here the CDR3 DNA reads TGTGCCAGCAGCCAGGGCACCGGGGAGCTGTTTTTT.